Sequencing of this T cell receptor (beta chain) was carried out in a study of T-cell memory formation after mild COVID-19. A single record per CDR3 protein comes from TCRdb applying MiXCR to the 5' RACE reads. Of some 250,000 distinct CDR3 sequences listed, roughly 18% are singletons. With 5 bases clipped from V and 3 bases from J, the junction kept 5 bases outside the gene matches. Germline assignment: CDR1 SNHLY and CDR2 FYNNEI. The CDR3 totals 15 residues. Sequencing input: PBMCs or a T cell subset sorted from them (not recorded which). This chain links TRBV2 with TRBJ2-1; 9 positions agree with TRBD1. This receptor was identified in a man between 18 and 29 years old who had mild COVID-19 (a few samples of this study predate the infection). Cell type and time point are not known. The CDR3: CASSPGQGLYNEQFF. CDR3 nucleotides: TGTGCCAGCAGTCCGGGACAGGGCCTCTACAATGAGCAGTTCTTC.